Here is one TCR beta chain with its context. Its antigen is currently not known. No qualities accompany the bases; no much larger clone lies one base away. Looking up the germline V gene yields CDR1 SGHTA and CDR2 FQGNSA. From the cysteine up to the phenylalanine, the CDR3 has a length of 11 residues. Left in the record is the CDR3 DNA by itself, 33 bases read in frame from the first base. Deletion took 5 bases off V and 7 bases off J, with a span of 9 bases between the germline ends. Receptors were amplified or captured by the immunoSEQ multiplex PCR assay. TCRdb limited this immuneACCESS table to in-frame rearrangements with V and J called. A share of clones is missing; checked studies link under half to unresolved V genes, and the rest is unexplained. The sample profile shows 100,000 to 150,000 clones; about 88% of them were found once. Around 2% of the sample is in the top ten clones. This specimen belongs to a study of control samples from healthy donors and cancer patients (dated by TCRdb to the early 2020s).

The source of this sequence is a young man in good health. Sequencing was done on a sample of blood. Recombination connected TRBV7-2 to TRBJ2-7; the D gene is perhaps TRBD1, on 6 matching bases. This receptor has the CDR3 CASSLQGEQYF. At the DNA level, the sequence is TGTGCCAGCAGCCTCCAGGGGGAGCAGTACTTC.